These T cell receptor beta chains were read from a single sample in a study of cytomegalovirus exposure and HLA in healthy donors. Assay used: immunoSEQ multiplex PCR; TCRdb lists only in-frame clones, some missing. The table lists around 220,000 clones, roughly 88% of them singletons. Sample: PBMCs. Source of these receptors: a woman between 18 and 29 years old in good health and CMV-seronegative. The CDR3 runs from the conserved cysteine through the conserved F or W. Each record gives: D gene, V gene, clone size, J gene, CDR3 DNA, CDR3 protein. D genes are given only for firm matches. Part of the rows lack a size; the others show once, few, many or a class for expanded clones.

-,TRBV28,-,TRBJ1-1,TGTGCCAGCAGTTTGGGACACGGGGTGAGGGGTGAAGCTTTCTTT,CASSLGHGVRGEAFF
TRBD1,TRBV11-2,once,TRBJ2-1,TGTGCCAGCAGCTTACCCGGGACAGCCTACAATGAGCAGTTCTTC,CASSLPGTAYNEQFF
-,TRBV11-2,-,TRBJ1-2,TGTGCCAGCAGCTTAACCGCGACGCCCCGGCGGGGCTACACCTTC,CASSLTATPRRGYTF
-,TRBV27,once,TRBJ2-1,TGTGCCAGCAGTTCCAGGGTTGGCGGCAACAATGAGCAGTTCTTC,CASSSRVGGNNEQFF
TRBD2,TRBV30,-,TRBJ2-1,TGTGCCTGGAGTGTAGCGGGGGGTGAGCAGTTCTTC,CAWSVAGGEQFF
TRBD2,TRBV27,-,TRBJ2-7,TGTGCCAGCAGTTTCGAGGGCGGGAGCCCCTACGAGCAGTACTTC,CASSFEGGSPYEQYF
TRBD2,TRBV5-6,once,TRBJ2-2,TGTGCCAGCAGCTTCGGACTAGCGGGAGGGCCGGGGACCGGGGAGCTGTTTTTT,CASSFGLAGGPGTGELFF
-,TRBV25-1,-,TRBJ2-5,TGTGCCAGCAGTGAATATGGAACTAAAGAGACCCAGTACTTC,CASSEYGTKETQYF
TRBD1,TRBV15,-,TRBJ2-1,TGTGCCACCAGCAGCCCGGGCTTCCAGGGGGATGAGCAGTTCTTC,CATSSPGFQGDEQFF
TRBD2,TRBV28,-,TRBJ2-5,TGTGCCAGCAGTTTCTGGCGGGAGAAAGGAGAGACCCAGTACTTC,CASSFWREKGETQYF
-,TRBV6-1,-,TRBJ2-7,TGTGCCAGCAGTGAAGTAAAGGGAGGCTGGTACGAGCAGTACTTC,CASSEVKGGWYEQYF